Described below is a single TCR beta chain sequence and its context. This clonotype appeared a few times. Its antigen remains undetermined. No base qualities exist here, and no much larger clone lies one base off it. The sample comes from a study of CD8 T cells in ankylosing spondylitis (dated by TCRdb to about 2017). For the wider study: The study profiled T cell receptor beta repertoires in healthy donors and ankylosing spondylitis patients to find disease-linked TCR variants. The full study cohort comprised around 25 ankylosing spondylitis patients and over 95 healthy donors. Peripheral blood was sampled, and synovial fluid was additionally collected from ankylosing spondylitis patients. The paper as a whole reports these results and caveats: Some TCR beta motif variants had previously been reported in synovial fluid and blood of reactive arthritis patients, which suggested common disease-initiation mechanisms. Blood from ankylosing spondylitis patients appeared to be characterized by a TCR beta motif made up of several highly homologous amino acid variants. The disease-linked clones were reported to be significantly enriched in matched synovial fluid samples from ankylosing spondylitis patients. A CD8+ phenotype was shown by the disease-linked clones, which were found at relatively low frequencies in peripheral blood.

Instrument on record: Illumina HiSeq 2500. Quantitative 5'-RACE with molecular barcodes was used to prepare TCR beta libraries. As for how the authors treated the data: To identify disease-linked TCR variants, a new computational method was used, one built on a probabilistic model of VDJ rearrangement. TCRdb reworked the public reads: Q25 trimming with fastp, MiXCR clone assembly, productive beta chains retained. Records with the same CDR3 protein are collapsed into one entry carrying the most frequent genes and DNA. What appears here as the V and J calls and clone size reflects TCRdb's work, not the paper's. This sample lists hundreds of thousands of distinct CDR3 sequences; 30% to 40% were detected once. The top ten hold around 4.2% of the sample. Based on the germline V gene (reference sequence), the CDR1 and CDR2 sequences are LNHNV and YYDKDF. The CDR3 measures 15 amino acids from cysteine to phenylalanine. Only CDR3 DNA is held: 45 bases, read in frame from base 1. Between the V and J ends, shortened by 3 bases and 5 bases respectively, the junction contains 15 bases.

Material for sequencing was blood, either unsorted or a sorted T cell fraction (not recorded which). The rearrangement joined TRBV15 to TRBJ2-3; a tentative D match to TRBD1 spans 7 bases. The source of this sequence is a male donor with ankylosing spondylitis or in good health (not recorded which). The CDR3 corresponds to CATSRRQGGIDTQYF. The sequenced DNA is TGTGCCACCAGCAGGAGACAGGGAGGCATAGATACGCAGTATTTT.